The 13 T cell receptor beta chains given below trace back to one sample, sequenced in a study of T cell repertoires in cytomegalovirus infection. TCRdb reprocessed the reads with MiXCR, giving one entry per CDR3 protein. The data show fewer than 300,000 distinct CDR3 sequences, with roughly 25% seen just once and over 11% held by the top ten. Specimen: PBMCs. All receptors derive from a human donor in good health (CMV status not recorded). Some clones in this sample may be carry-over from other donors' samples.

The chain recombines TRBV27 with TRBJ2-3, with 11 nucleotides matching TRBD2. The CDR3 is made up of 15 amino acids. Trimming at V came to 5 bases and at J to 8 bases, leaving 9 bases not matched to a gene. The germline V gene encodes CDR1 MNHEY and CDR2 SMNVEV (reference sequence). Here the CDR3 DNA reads TGTGCCAGCAGTCCGGTAGCGGGGGGGCAAGGTACGCAGTATTTT. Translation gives CASSPVAGGQGTQYF.

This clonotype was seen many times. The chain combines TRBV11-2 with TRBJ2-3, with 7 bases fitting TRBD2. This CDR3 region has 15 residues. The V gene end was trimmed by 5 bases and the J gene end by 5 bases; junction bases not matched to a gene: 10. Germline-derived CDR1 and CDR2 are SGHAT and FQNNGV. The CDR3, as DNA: TGTGCCAGCAGCGACTTGGCGGGAGTAGGAGATACGCAGTATTTT. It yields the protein CASSDLAGVGDTQYF. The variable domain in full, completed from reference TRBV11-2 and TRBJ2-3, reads EAGVAQSPRYKIIEKRQSVAFWCNPISGHATLYWYQQILGQGPKLLIQFQNNGVVDDSQLPKDRFSAERLKGVDSTLKIQPAKLEDSAVYLCASSDLAGVGDTQYFGPGTRLTVL.

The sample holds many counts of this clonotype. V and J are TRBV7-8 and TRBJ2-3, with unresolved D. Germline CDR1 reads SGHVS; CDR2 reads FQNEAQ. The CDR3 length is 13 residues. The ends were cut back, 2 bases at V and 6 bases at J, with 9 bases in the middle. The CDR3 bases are TGTGCCAGCAGCTTACTGACTCTGGATACGCAGTATTTT. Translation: CASSLLTLDTQYF. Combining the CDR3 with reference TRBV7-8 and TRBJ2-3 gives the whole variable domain GAGVSQSPRYKVAKRGQDVALRCDPISGHVSLFWYQQALGQGPEFLTYFQNEAQLDKSGLPSDRFFAERPEGSVSTLKIQRTQQEDSAVYLCASSLLTLDTQYFGPGTRLTVL.

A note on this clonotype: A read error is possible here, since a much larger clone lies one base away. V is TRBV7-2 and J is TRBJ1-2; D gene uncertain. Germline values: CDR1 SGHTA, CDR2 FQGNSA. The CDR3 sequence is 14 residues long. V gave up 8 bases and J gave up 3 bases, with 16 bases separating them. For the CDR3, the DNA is TGTGCCAGCGGCGACGCTGGGAGATACTATGGCTACACCTTC. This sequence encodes CASGDAGRYYGYTF.

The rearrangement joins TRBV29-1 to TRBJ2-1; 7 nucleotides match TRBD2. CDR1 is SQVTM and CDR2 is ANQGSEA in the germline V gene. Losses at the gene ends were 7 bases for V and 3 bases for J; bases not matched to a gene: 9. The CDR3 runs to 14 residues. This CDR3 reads CSADSSGIYNEQFF. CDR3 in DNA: TGCAGCGCCGACTCTAGCGGCATCTACAATGAGCAGTTCTTC.

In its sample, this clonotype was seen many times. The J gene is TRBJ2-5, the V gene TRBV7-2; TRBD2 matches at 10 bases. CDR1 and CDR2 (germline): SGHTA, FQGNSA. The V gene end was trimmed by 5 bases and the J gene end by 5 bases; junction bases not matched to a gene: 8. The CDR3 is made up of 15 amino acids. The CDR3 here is CASSLSSGSLETQYF. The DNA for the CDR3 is TGTGCCAGCAGCCTCTCTAGCGGGAGTTTGGAGACCCAGTACTTC.

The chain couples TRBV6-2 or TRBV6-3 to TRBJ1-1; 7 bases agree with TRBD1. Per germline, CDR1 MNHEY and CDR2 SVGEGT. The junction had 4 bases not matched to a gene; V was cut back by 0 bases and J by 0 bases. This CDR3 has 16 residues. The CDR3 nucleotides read TGTGCCAGCAGTTACTCGCCGGACAGGCTGAACACTGAAGCTTTCTTT. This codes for CASSYSPDRLNTEAFF.

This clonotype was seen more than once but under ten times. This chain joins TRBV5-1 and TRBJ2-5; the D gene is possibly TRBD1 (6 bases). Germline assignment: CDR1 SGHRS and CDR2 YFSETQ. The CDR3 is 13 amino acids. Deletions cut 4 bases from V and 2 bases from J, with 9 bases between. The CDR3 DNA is TGCGCCAGCAGCACGGACAGACAAGAGACCCAGTACTTC. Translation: CASSTDRQETQYF.

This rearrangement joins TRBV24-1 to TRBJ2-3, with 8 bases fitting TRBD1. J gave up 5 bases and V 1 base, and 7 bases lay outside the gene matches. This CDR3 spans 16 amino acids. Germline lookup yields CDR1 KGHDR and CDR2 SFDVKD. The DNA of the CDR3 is TGTGCCACCAGTGATTTAACCAGGGGGCGAGTAGATACGCAGTATTTT. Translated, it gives CATSDLTRGRVDTQYF.

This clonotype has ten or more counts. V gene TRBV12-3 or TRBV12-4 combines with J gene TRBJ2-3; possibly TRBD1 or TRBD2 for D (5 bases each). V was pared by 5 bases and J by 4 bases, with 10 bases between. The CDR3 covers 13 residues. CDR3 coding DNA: TGTGCCAGCAGTAAGAGGGGTCCAGATACGCAGTATTTT. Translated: CASSKRGPDTQYF.

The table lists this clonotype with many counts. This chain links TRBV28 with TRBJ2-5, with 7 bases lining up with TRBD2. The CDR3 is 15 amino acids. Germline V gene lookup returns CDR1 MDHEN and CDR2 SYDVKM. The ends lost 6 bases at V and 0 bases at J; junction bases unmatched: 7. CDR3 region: CASSWGRGHQETQYF. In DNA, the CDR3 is TGTGCCAGCAGCTGGGGGAGGGGACACCAAGAGACCCAGTACTTC.

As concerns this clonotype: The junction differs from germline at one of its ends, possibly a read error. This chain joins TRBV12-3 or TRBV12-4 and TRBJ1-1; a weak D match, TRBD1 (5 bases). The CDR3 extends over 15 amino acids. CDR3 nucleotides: TGTGCCAGCAGCCCGAGCCGGGAGAAGGACACTGAAGCTGTCTTT. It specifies CASSPSREKDTEAVF.

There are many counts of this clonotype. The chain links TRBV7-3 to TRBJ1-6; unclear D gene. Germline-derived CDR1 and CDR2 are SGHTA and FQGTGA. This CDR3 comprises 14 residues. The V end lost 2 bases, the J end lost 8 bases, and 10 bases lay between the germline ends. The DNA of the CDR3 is TGTGCCAGCAGCTTATACGAAAACGATTCACCCCTCCACTTT. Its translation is CASSLYENDSPLHF. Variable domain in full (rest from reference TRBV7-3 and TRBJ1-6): GAGVSQTPSNKVTEKGKYVELRCDPISGHTALYWYRQSLGQGPEFLIYFQGTGAADDSGLPNDRFFAVRPEGSVSTLKIQRTERGDSAVYLCASSLYENDSPLHFGNGTRLTVT.